Below are 14 T cell receptor beta chains sequenced from a single sample in a study of T cell responses to AZD1222 COVID-19 vaccine. Method: immunoSEQ multiplex PCR; TCRdb's copy keeps in-frame clones and lacks some. The profile shows around 100,000 clones, about 85% of them singletons. The sample was peripheral blood, taken 28 days after the second AZD1222 dose. All receptors derive from an adult who received the AZD1222 COVID-19 vaccine.

The chain recombines TRBV5-4 with TRBJ1-1; 8 nucleotides match TRBD1. Germline V lookup: CDR1 SGHNT, CDR2 YYREEE (reference sequence). V gave up 0 bases and J gave up 3 bases; unmatched junction bases: 7. The CDR3 runs 16 residues. CDR3 sequence reads: CASSLVGPGGYTEAFF. The CDR3 DNA follows: TGTGCCAGCAGCTTGGTGGGGCCAGGGGGCTACACTGAAGCTTTCTTT. The full variable domain, its missing parts supplied by reference TRBV5-4 and TRBJ1-1, is ETGVTQSPTHLIKTRGQQVTLRCSSQSGHNTVSWYQQALGQGPQFIFQYYREEENGRGNFPPRFSGLQFPNYSSELNVNALELDDSALYLCASSLVGPGGYTEAFFGQGTRLTVV.

The CDR3 protein is CASSLRFGVGNPDEQYF. The CDR3 coding sequence is TGTGCCAGCAGCTTACGGTTCGGGGTCGGGAACCCAGACGAGCAGTACTTC. The chain is built from TRBV7-9 and TRBJ2-7; tentatively, D is TRBD2 (5 bases). This CDR3 spans 17 amino acids. Trimming shortened V by 2 bases and J by 5 bases, and 22 bases separated the two germline ends. Per the germline V gene, CDR1 is SEHNR and CDR2 is FQNEAQ (reference sequence).

This clone was counted between two and nine times. This chain connects TRBV14 to TRBJ2-1; 9 nucleotides align to TRBD1. Germline V gene sequence: CDR1 SGHDN, CDR2 FVKESK. This CDR3 has 17 residues. After removal of 6 bases from V and 6 bases from J, the junction contained 15 bases not matched to a gene. The CDR3 sequence is CASSPIIPGQGTNEQFF. The CDR3 region has the DNA TGTGCCAGCAGTCCCATCATACCGGGACAGGGAACCAATGAGCAGTTCTTC.

The chain has TRBV24-1 and TRBJ1-5; a weak D match, TRBD1 (5 bases). CDR1 and CDR2 (germline): KGHDR, SFDVKD. Trimming left V 7 bases short and J 3 bases short, with 12 bases between. The CDR3 covers 14 residues. The CDR3 DNA reads as TGTGCCACCAGAGGGACGGATGACAATCAGCCCCAGCATTTT. It translates to CATRGTDDNQPQHF.

V is TRBV7-2 and J is TRBJ1-1; TRBD1 agrees at 8 bases. This CDR3 has 16 amino acids. Germline V gives CDR1 SGHTA, CDR2 FQGNSA. V trimming: 5 bases; J trimming: 3 bases; junction bases outside the gene matches: 11. In nucleotides, the CDR3 is TGTGCCAGCAGCCCTAGACAGGGGATTGGGGACACTGAAGCTTTCTTT. It codes for CASSPRQGIGDTEAFF. Together with reference TRBV7-2 and TRBJ1-1, the CDR3 gives the full variable domain: GAGVSQSPSNKVTEKGKDVELRCDPISGHTALYWYRQSLGQGLEFLIYFQGNSAPDKSGLPSDRFSAERTGGSVSTLTIQRTQQEDSAVYLCASSPRQGIGDTEAFFGQGTRLTVV.

This sequence joins TRBV29-1 and TRBJ1-2; D not certain. Germline V gene data show CDR1 as SQVTM and CDR2 as ANQGSEA. CDR3 length: 13 amino acids. Trimming removed 5 bases from V and 3 bases from J, with 13 bases in between. The CDR3 loop is CSVTPGRDYGYTF. CDR3 nucleotides: TGCAGCGTTACCCCCGGACGGGACTATGGCTACACCTTC. Full variable domain (rest looked up from reference TRBV29-1 and TRBJ1-2): SAVISQKPSRDICQRGTSLTIQCQVDSQVTMMFWYRQQPGQSLTLIATANQGSEATYESGFVIDKFPISRPNLTFSTLTVSNMSPEDSSIYLCSVTPGRDYGYTFGSGTRLTVV.

The J gene is TRBJ2-3, the V gene TRBV7-9; D is unresolved. V was cut by 2 bases and J by 3 bases, with 6 bases left in between. In germline, CDR1 is SEHNR, CDR2 FQNEAQ (reference sequence). CDR3 length equals 13 residues. The CDR3 nucleotides read TGTGCCAGCAGCTTAATGGGGACAGATACGCAGTATTTT. It yields the protein CASSLMGTDTQYF.

The V and J genes are TRBV28 and TRBJ1-5; D possibly corresponds to TRBD1 (5 bases). V lost 0 bases and J 2 bases, leaving 11 bases between the germline ends. CDR3 length: 16 residues. Germline V gene data show CDR1 as MDHEN and CDR2 as SYDVKM. CDR3 DNA sequence: TGTGCCAGCAGTTTATGGCAGGGCGAGGGCAATCAGCCCCAGCATTTT. Its translation is CASSLWQGEGNQPQHF. The full variable domain, in which reference TRBV28 and TRBJ1-5 provide the parts outside the CDR3, is DVKVTQSSRYLVKRTGEKVFLECVQDMDHENMFWYRQDPGLGLRLIYFSYDVKMKEKGDIPEGYSVSREKKERFSLILESASTNQTSMYLCASSLWQGEGNQPQHFGDGTRLSIL.

With regard to this clone: The germline gene is not matched at one end of the junction; a read error may be the cause. This sequence joins TRBV28 and TRBJ2-1; 12 positions match TRBD1. The CDR3 contains 15 residues. Germline V gene sequence: CDR1 MDHEN, CDR2 SYDVKM. As DNA, the CDR3 is TGTGCCAGCAGTCCGGGACAGGGGGCGTACACTGAGCAGTTCTTC. Translated: CASSPGQGAYTEQFF.

The gene calls are TRBV27 and TRBJ1-1; D is possibly TRBD1 (5 bases). The CDR3 covers 14 residues. V was trimmed by 2 bases and J by 13 bases, leaving 20 bases between them. Germline V gene sequence: CDR1 MNHEY, CDR2 SMNVEV (reference sequence). DNA for the CDR3: TGTGCCAGCAGTTTAATCCAGGGATCGTACCCGGATTTCTTT. Translated: CASSLIQGSYPDFF.

The CDR3 sequence: CATSESGFPGEQFF. The CDR3 region has the DNA TGTGCCACCAGTGAATCAGGGTTTCCGGGGGAGCAGTTCTTC. The chain combines TRBV24-1 with TRBJ2-1; possibly TRBD1 or TRBD2 for D (5 bases each). The ends were cut back, 4 bases at V and 10 bases at J, with 16 bases in the middle. CDR3 length: 14 residues. The germline gives CDR1 KGHDR, CDR2 SFDVKD.

V and J are TRBV7-9 and TRBJ2-1; 12 bases match TRBD2. Trimming at V came to 1 base and at J to 10 bases, leaving 5 bases not matched to a gene. CDR1 and CDR2 from the germline V gene are SEHNR and FQNEAQ (reference sequence). The CDR3 has 15 residues. CDR3 sequence: CASSLGGLAGQEQFF. In DNA, the CDR3 is TGTGCCAGCAGCTTAGGCGGACTAGCGGGACAGGAGCAGTTCTTC.

The chain has TRBV29-1 and TRBJ2-5; D call uncertain. The length of the CDR3 is 12 residues. The ends were cut back, 2 bases at V and 4 bases at J, with 8 bases in the middle. CDR1 and CDR2 from the germline V gene are SQVTM and ANQGSEA. The CDR3 loop is CSVERSGETQYF. In DNA, the CDR3 is TGCAGCGTTGAAAGGTCGGGAGAGACCCAGTACTTC.

This chain uses TRBV19 with TRBJ2-3; D call uncertain. V shed 6 bases and J shed 4 bases, with 5 bases lying between them. The CDR3 length is 11 residues. Germline loops: CDR1 LNHDA, CDR2 SQIVND (reference sequence). The CDR3 DNA sequence: TGTGCCAGTAGAGTGTCAGATACGCAGTATTTT. Protein: CASRVSDTQYF.